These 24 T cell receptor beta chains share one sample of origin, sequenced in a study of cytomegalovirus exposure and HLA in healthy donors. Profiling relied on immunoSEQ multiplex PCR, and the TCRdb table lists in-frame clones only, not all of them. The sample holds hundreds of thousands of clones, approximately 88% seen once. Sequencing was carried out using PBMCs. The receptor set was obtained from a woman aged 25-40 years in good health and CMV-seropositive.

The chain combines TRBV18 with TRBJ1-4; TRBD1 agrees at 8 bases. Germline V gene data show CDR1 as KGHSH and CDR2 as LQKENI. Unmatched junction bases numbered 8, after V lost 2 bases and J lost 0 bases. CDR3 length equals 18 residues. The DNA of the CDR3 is TGTGCCAGCTCACCAGCTGGGGCAGGGGGCACAACTAATGAAAAACTGTTTTTT. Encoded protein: CASSPAGAGGTTNEKLFF.

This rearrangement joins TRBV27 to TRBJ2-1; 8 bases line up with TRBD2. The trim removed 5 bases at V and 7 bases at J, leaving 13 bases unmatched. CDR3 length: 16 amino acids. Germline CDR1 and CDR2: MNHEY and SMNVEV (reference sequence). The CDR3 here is CASSRPLAGKGNEQFF. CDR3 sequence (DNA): TGTGCCAGCAGTCGTCCTTTAGCGGGAAAAGGAAATGAGCAGTTCTTC.

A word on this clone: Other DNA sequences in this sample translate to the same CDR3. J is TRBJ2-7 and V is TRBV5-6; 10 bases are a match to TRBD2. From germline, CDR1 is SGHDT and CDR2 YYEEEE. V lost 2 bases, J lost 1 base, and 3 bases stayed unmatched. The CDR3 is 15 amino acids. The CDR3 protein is CASSLGAGGSYEQYF. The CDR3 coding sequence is TGTGCCAGCAGCTTAGGAGCGGGAGGGTCCTACGAGCAGTACTTC.

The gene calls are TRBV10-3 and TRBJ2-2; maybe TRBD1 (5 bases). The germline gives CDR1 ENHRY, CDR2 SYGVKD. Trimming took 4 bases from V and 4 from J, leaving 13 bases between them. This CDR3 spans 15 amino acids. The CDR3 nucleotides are TGTGCCATCAGTGGGGGCAGCCCCTCCACCGGGGAGCTGTTTTTT. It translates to CAISGGSPSTGELFF.

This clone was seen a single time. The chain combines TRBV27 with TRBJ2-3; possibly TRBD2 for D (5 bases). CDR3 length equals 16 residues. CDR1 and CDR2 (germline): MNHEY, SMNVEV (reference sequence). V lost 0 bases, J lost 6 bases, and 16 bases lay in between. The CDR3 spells CASSLSRAPGPDTQYF. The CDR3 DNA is TGTGCCAGCAGTTTATCGCGGGCCCCTGGGCCCGATACGCAGTATTTT.

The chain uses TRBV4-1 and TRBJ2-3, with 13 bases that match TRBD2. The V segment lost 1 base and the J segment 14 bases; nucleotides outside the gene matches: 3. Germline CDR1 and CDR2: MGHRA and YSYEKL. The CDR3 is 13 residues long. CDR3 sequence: CASSQALAGGRYF. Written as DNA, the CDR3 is TGCGCCAGCAGCCAAGCACTAGCGGGAGGGAGGTATTTT.

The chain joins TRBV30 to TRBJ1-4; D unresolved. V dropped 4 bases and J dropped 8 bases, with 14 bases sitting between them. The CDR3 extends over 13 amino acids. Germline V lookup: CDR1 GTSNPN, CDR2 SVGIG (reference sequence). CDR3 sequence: CAWKAWSGEKLFF. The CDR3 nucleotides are TGTGCCTGGAAGGCCTGGAGTGGGGAAAAACTGTTTTTT.

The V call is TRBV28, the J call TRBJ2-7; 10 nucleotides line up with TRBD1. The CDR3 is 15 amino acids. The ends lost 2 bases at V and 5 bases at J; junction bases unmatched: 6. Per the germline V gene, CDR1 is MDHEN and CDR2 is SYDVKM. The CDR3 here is CASSLPGQGFHEQYF. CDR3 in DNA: TGTGCCAGCAGTTTACCGGGACAGGGGTTCCACGAGCAGTACTTC.

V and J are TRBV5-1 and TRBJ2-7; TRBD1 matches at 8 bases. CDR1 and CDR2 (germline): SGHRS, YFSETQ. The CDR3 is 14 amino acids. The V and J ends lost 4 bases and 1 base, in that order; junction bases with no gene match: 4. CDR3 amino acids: CASSVGTGSYEQYF. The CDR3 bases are TGCGCCAGCAGCGTGGGGACAGGTTCCTACGAGCAGTACTTC.

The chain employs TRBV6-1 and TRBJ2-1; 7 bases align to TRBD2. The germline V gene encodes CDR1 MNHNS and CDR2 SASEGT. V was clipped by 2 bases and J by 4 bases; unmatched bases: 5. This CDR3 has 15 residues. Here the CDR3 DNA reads TGTGCCAGCAGTGAACGGGCTAGCGGATACAATGAGCAGTTCTTC. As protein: CASSERASGYNEQFF.

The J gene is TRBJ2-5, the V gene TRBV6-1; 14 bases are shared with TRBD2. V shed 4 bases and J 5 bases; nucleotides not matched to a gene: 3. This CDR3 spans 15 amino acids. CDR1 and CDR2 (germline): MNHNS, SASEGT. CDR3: CASSGLAGGPETQYF. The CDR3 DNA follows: TGTGCCAGCAGTGGACTAGCGGGAGGGCCTGAGACCCAGTACTTC.

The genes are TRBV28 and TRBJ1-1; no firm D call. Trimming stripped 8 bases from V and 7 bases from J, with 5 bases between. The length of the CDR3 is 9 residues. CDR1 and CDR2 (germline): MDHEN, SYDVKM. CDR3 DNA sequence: TGTGCCAGCGGCATTGAAGCTTTCTTT. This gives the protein CASGIEAFF.

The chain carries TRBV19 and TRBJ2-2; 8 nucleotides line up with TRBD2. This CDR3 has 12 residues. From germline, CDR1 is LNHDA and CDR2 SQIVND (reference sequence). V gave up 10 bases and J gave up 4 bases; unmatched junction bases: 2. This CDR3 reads CATGGFTGELFF. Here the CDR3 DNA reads TGTGCCACGGGGGGGTTCACCGGGGAGCTGTTTTTT.

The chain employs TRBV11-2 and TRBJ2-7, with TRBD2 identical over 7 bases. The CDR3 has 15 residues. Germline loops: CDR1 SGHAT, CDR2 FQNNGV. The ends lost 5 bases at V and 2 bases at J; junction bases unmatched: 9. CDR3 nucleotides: TGTGCCAGCAGCCGACTTAGCGGGCGAACCTACGAGCAGTACTTC. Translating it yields CASSRLSGRTYEQYF.

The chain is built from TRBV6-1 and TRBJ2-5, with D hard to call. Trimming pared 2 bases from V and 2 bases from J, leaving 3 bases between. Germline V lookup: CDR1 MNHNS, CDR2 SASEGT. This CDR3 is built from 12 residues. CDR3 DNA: TGTGCCAGCAGTGAATATCAAGAGACCCAGTACTTC. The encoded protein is CASSEYQETQYF.

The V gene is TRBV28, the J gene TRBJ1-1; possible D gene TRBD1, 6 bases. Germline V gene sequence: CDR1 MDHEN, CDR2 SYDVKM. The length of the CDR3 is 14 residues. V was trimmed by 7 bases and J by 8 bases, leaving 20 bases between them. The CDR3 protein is CASTRGRGIFEAFF. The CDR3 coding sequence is TGTGCCAGCACCCGGGGTAGGGGGATATTCGAAGCTTTCTTT.

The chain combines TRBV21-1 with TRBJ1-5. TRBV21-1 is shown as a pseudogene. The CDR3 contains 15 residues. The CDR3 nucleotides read TGTGCCAGCAGCAAAGCGCGGGGGGCCGGTCAGCCCCAGCATTTT. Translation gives CASSKARGAGQPQHF.

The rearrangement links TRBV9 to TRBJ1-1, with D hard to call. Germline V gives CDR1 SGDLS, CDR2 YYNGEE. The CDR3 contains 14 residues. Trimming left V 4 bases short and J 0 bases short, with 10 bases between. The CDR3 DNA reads TGTGCCAGCAGCTCCAATGGGGTGAACACTGAAGCTTTCTTT. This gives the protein CASSSNGVNTEAFF.

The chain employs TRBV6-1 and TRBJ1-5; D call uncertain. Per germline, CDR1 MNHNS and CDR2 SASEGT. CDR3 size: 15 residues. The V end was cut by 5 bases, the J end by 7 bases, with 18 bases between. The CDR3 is CASSRPTVWTQPQHF. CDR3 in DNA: TGTGCCAGCAGTAGACCTACAGTGTGGACGCAGCCCCAGCATTTT.

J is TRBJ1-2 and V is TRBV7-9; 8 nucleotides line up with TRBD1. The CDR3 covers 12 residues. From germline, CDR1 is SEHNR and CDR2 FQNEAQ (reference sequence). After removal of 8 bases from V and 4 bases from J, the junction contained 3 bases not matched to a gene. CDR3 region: CASGTGLYGYTF. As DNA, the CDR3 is TGTGCCAGCGGGACAGGCCTCTATGGCTACACCTTC.

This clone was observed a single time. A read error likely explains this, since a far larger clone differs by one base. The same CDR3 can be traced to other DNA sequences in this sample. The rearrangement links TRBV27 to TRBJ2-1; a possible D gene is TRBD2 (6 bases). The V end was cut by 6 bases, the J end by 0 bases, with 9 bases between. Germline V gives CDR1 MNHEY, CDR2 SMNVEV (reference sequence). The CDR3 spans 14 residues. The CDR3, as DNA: TGTGCCAGCAGCGACGGGAGCTCCTACAATGAGCAGTTCTTC. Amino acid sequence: CASSDGSSYNEQFF.

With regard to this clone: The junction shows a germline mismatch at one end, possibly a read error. CDR3 amino acids: CVSSVSYNEQFF. In DNA form, the CDR3 reads TGTGTCAGCAGCGTCTCCTACAATGAGCAGTTCTTC. V gene TRBV9 combines with J gene TRBJ2-1; D gene ambiguous. In germline, CDR1 is SGDLS, CDR2 YYNGEE. The CDR3 has 12 amino acids.

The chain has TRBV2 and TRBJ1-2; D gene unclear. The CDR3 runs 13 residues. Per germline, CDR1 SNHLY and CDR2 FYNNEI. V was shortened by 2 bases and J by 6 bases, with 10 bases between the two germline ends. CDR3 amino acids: CASSEFGRDGYTF. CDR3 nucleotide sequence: TGTGCCAGCAGTGAATTCGGGAGGGATGGCTACACCTTC.

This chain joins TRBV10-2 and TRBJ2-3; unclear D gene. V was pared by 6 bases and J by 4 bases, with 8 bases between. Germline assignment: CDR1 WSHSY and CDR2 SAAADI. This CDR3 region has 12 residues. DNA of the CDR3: TGCGCCAGCAGCGAGAGAGCAGATACGCAGTATTTT. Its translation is CASSERADTQYF.